These 5 T cell receptor beta chains were all obtained from the same sample, sequenced in a study of blood T cell repertoires in COVID-19. The assay was immunoSEQ multiplex PCR, and TCRdb's table has in-frame clones only and misses some. The sample consists of 250,000 or so clones, 80% to 90% of them appearing once. Sequenced material: peripheral blood. These receptor sequences come from a woman in her 70s with acute or convalescent COVID-19.

The V call is TRBV24-1, the J call TRBJ2-3; 10 positions agree with TRBD2. From germline, CDR1 is KGHDR and CDR2 SFDVKD. The CDR3 extends over 17 amino acids. Trimming cost V 4 bases and J 6 bases; bases outside gene matches: 12. CDR3 amino acids: CATSDSGLALPTDTQYF. Here the CDR3 DNA reads TGTGCCACCAGTGACTCGGGACTAGCGCTCCCCACTGATACGCAGTATTTT.

Many counts were recorded for this clone. The V and J genes are TRBV30 and TRBJ2-2; TRBD1 might be the D (5 bases). CDR3 length equals 13 residues. Germline CDR1 is GTSNPN and CDR2 is SVGIG (reference sequence). The V and J ends lost 0 bases and 5 bases respectively, with 7 bases between them. The CDR3 DNA sequence: TGTGCCTGGAGTGTACAGGCGACCGGGGAGCTGTTTTTT. It encodes CAWSVQATGELFF.

About this clone itself: This may stem from a read error, because a much larger clone lies one nucleotide away. The rearrangement links TRBV7-9 to TRBJ1-2; possibly TRBD1 for D (6 bases). The CDR3 contains 13 residues. The ends were cut back, 1 base at V and 3 bases at J, with 6 bases in the middle. The V gene's germline CDR1 is SEHNR and CDR2 FQNEAQ (reference sequence). The chain's CDR3 is CASSLGTDYGYTF. The DNA for the CDR3 is TGTGCCAGCAGCTTAGGGACAGACTATGGCTACACCTTC.

J is TRBJ2-3 and V is TRBV6-5; D uncertain. Between the trimmed V and J ends, which lost 5 bases and 2 bases, there was a span of 14 bases. The CDR3 has 15 residues. The germline V gene has CDR1 MNHEY and CDR2 SVGAGI. The CDR3: CASSKRSTYTDTQYF. CDR3 nucleotide sequence: TGTGCCAGCAGTAAGAGATCCACCTACACAGATACGCAGTATTTT.

Written as DNA, the CDR3 is TGTGCCAGCAGTTTAGGTTGGGGACAGGGATCCAGCACAGATACGCAGTATTTT. Protein: CASSLGWGQGSSTDTQYF. The chain employs TRBV27 and TRBJ2-3, with 9 nucleotides matching TRBD1. Germline V gives CDR1 MNHEY, CDR2 SMNVEV (reference sequence). This CDR3 region has 18 residues. Trimming at V came to 2 bases and at J to 0 bases, leaving 9 bases not matched to a gene.